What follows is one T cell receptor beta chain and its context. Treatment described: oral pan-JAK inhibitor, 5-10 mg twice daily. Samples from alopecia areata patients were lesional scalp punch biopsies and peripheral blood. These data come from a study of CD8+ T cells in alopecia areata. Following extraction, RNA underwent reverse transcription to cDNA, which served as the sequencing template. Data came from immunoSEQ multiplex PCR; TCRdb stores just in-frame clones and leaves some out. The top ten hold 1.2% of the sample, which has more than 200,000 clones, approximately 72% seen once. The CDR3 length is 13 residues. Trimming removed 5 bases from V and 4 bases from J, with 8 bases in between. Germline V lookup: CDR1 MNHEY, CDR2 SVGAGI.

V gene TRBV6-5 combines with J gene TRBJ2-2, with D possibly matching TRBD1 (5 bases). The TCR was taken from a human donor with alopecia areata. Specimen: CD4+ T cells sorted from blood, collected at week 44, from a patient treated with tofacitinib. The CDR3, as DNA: TGTGCCAGCAGTGACAGATTCACCGGGGAGCTGTTTTTT. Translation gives CASSDRFTGELFF.